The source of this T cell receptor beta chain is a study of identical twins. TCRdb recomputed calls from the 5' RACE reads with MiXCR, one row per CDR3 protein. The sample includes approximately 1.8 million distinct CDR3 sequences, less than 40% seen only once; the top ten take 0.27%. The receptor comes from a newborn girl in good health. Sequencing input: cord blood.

The CDR3 coding sequence is TGTGCCAGCAGCTTAGTGACTGGGCGGTTGAGCACTGAAGCTTTCTTT. It encodes CASSLVTGRLSTEAFF. The chain has TRBV7-8 and TRBJ1-1; D gene unclear. Germline lookup yields CDR1 SGHVS and CDR2 FQNEAQ. The V and J ends lost 1 base and 4 bases respectively, with 16 bases between them. The CDR3 runs to 16 residues.